The clone carrying this T cell receptor beta chain was detected only a few times. Its target is not known. The sample is drawn from a study of a mutant IDH1 vaccine in newly diagnosed glioma. The repertoire was sequenced with immunoSEQ multiplex PCR; TCRdb's copy has only in-frame clones and lacks some. The data contain tens of thousands of clones, about 85% of them singletons. Sample time point: week 23, last vaccination. The study gave 300 ug of mutant IDH1 20-mer peptide per vaccine dose, with topical imiquimod. CDR3 length: 16 residues. Germline V lookup: CDR1 SGHVS, CDR2 FQNEAQ. The V segment lost 0 bases and the J segment 1 base; nucleotides outside the gene matches: 5.

Source: PBMCs, taken from a glioma patient whose treatment included an IDH1 peptide vaccine. This chain links TRBV7-8 with TRBJ1-1; TRBD1 agrees at 7 bases. The sequence came from a woman aged 45-65 years with glioma. In DNA, the CDR3 is TGTGCCAGCAGCTTAGCCCCACAGGGGCAGAACACTGAAGCTTTCTTT. This sequence encodes CASSLAPQGQNTEAFF. The variable domain in full, completed from reference TRBV7-8 and TRBJ1-1, reads GAGVSQSPRYKVAKRGQDVALRCDPISGHVSLFWYQQALGQGPEFLTYFQNEAQLDKSGLPSDRFFAERPEGSVSTLKIQRTQQEDSAVYLCASSLAPQGQNTEAFFGQGTRLTVV.